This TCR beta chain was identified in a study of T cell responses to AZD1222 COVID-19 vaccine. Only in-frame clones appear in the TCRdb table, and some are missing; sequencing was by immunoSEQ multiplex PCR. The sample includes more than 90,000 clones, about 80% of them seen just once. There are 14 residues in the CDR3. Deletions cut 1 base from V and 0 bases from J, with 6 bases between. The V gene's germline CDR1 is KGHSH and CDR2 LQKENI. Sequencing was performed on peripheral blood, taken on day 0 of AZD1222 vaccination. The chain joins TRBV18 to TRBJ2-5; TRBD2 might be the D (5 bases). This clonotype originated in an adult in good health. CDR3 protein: CASSPRTYQETQYF. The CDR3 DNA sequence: TGTGCCAGCTCACCACGGACTTACCAAGAGACCCAGTACTTC.